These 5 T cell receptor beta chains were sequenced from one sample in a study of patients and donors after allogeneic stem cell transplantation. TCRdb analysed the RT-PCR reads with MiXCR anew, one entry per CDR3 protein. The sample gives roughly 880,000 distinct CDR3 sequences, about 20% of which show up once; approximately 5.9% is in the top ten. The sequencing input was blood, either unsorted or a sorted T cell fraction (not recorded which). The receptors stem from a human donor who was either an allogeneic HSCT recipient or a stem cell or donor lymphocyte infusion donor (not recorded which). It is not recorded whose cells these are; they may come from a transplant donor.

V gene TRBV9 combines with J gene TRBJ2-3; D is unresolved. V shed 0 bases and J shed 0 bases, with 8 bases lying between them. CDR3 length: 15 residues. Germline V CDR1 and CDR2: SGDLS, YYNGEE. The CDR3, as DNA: TGTGCCAGCAGCGTAGAGAAATCTAGCACAGATACGCAGTATTTT. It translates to CASSVEKSSTDTQYF.

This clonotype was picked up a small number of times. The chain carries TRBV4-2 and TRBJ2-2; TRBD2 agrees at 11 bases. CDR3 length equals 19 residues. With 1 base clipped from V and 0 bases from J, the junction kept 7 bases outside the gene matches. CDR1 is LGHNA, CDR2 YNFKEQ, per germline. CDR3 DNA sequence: TGTGCCAGCAGCCAAGGACTAGCGGGGTCGTTCGCGAACACCGGGGAGCTGTTTTTT. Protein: CASSQGLAGSFANTGELFF.

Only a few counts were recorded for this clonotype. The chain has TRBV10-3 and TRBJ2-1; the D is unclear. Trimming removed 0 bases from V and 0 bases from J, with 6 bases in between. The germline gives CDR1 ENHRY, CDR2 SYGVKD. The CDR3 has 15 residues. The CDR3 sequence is CAISESAVSYNEQFF. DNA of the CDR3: TGTGCCATCAGTGAGTCTGCTGTCTCCTACAATGAGCAGTTCTTC.

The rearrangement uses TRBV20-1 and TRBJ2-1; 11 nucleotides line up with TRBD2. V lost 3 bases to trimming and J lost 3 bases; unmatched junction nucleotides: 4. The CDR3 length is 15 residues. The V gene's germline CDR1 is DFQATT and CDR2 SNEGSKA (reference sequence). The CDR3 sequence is CSASETSGDYNEQFF. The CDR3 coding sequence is TGCAGTGCTAGTGAGACTAGCGGGGACTACAATGAGCAGTTCTTC.

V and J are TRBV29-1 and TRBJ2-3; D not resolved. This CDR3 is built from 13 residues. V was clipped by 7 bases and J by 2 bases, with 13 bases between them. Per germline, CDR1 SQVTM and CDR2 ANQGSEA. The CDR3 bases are TGCAGCGCGCTGAGATACACCACAGATACGCAGTATTTT. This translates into CSALRYTTDTQYF.